These 31 T cell receptor beta chains came from one sample sequenced in a study of T cell repertoires in cytomegalovirus infection. Via MiXCR, TCRdb re-called the reads, giving one row per CDR3 protein. The table lists 680,000 or so distinct CDR3 sequences, 35% of them singletons. The sample was PBMCs. The receptors stem from a human donor in good health (CMV status not recorded). Some clones in this sample may be carry-over from other donors' samples.

V and J are TRBV7-6 and TRBJ1-2, with 8 bases lining up with TRBD1. The V gene end was trimmed by 7 bases and the J gene end by 5 bases; junction bases not matched to a gene: 6. The CDR3 is 13 residues long. Germline V lookup: CDR1 SGHVS, CDR2 FNYEAQ. This CDR3 is CASTQTGDYGYTF. The CDR3 coding sequence is TGTGCCAGCACCCAGACAGGGGATTATGGCTACACCTTC.

This clonotype was recorded many times. At one boundary the junction diverges from the germline segment, which might be a read error. V usage is TRBV15 and J usage is TRBJ1-3, with D possibly matching TRBD1 (6 bases). Germline V gene data show CDR1 as LNHNV and CDR2 as YYDKDF (reference sequence). The CDR3 loop spans 14 amino acids. The chain's CDR3 is CATSSSLQGTTIYF. For the CDR3, the DNA is TGTGCCACCAGCAGCTCATTACAGGGAACCACCATATATTTT.

The chain recombines TRBV2 with TRBJ1-4; no reliable D call. CDR1 is SNHLY and CDR2 is FYNNEI in the germline V gene. V was cut by 0 bases and J by 8 bases, with 1 base left in between. This CDR3 has 11 amino acids. CDR3 sequence reads: CASSEAEKLFF. The CDR3 DNA follows: TGTGCCAGCAGTGAAGCCGAAAAACTGTTTTTT.

In regard to this clonotype: The junction departs from the called germline gene at one end, perhaps through a read error. The V gene is TRBV11-2, the J gene TRBJ2-1; TRBD1 agrees at 7 bases. Germline-derived CDR1 and CDR2 are SGHAT and FQNNGV. CDR3 length: 15 amino acids. CDR3 DNA sequence: TGTGCCAGCAGCCTAGATGGACAGGCTAACAATGAGCAGTTCTTC. The encoded protein is CASSLDGQANNEQFF.

The CDR3 sequence is CASSEGDSLLTQYF. The CDR3 DNA reads TGTGCCAGCAGCGAGGGGGACAGTTTGTTGACCCAGTACTTC. This chain connects TRBV7-2 to TRBJ2-5; 7 bases line up with TRBD1. With V trimmed by 5 bases and J by 7 bases, 10 bases remained unmatched. Germline V gene lookup returns CDR1 SGHTA and CDR2 FQGNSA. The CDR3 spans 14 residues.

In this sample, this clonotype turned up a few times. The rearrangement joins TRBV20-1 to TRBJ1-6; 7 bases map to TRBD1. V dropped 4 bases and J dropped 3; count of bases not matched to a gene: 9. Germline CDR1 DFQATT, CDR2 SNEGSKA (reference sequence). The length of the CDR3 is 16 residues. The CDR3 nucleotides are TGCAGTGCTACAGGAAAGGGACAGAGCTATAATTCACCCCTCCACTTT. Its translation: CSATGKGQSYNSPLHF.

In regard to this clonotype: A read error is likely, as this CDR3 ends without the conserved phenylalanine or tryptophan. J is TRBJ2-1 and V is TRBV11-3, with no clear D. Germline CDR1 is SGHNT and CDR2 is YENEEA. CDR3 size: 15 residues. With 2 bases removed from V and 7 bases from J, the gap between germline ends came to 15 bases. Here the CDR3 reads CASSLTELPRNEQFL. CDR3 sequence (DNA): TGTGCCAGCAGCTTAACAGAGCTCCCTCGAAATGAGCAGTTCTTA.

This clonotype occurred many times. This sequence joins TRBV7-6 and TRBJ2-1, with a possible D match to TRBD2 (6 bases). The CDR3 is 15 amino acids. Looked up from germline, CDR1 is SGHVS and CDR2 is FNYEAQ. V lost 2 bases, J lost 2 bases, and 10 bases lay in between. Here the CDR3 DNA reads TGTGCCAGCAGCTTATTTAGCGGAACCTACAATGAGCAGTTCTTC. Translating it yields CASSLFSGTYNEQFF.

CDR3 in DNA: TGTGCCAGCAGCAAGACCGACAGGGGGACTGAAGCTTTCTTT. Protein sequence: CASSKTDRGTEAFF. The chain joins TRBV12-3 or TRBV12-4 to TRBJ1-1, with 9 bases fitting TRBD1. The CDR3 has 14 amino acids. The V gene end was trimmed by 6 bases and the J gene end by 5 bases; junction bases not matched to a gene: 7.

This clonotype appeared a few times. The gene calls are TRBV7-2 and TRBJ1-6; TRBD1 matches 9 bases. Germline V gene lookup returns CDR1 SGHTA and CDR2 FQGNSA. V lost 4 bases and J lost 11; bases outside the gene matches: 6. The CDR3 has 14 residues. DNA of the CDR3: TGTGCCAGCAGCTCCGGGACAGGGTATCCACCCCTCCACTTT. Translating it yields CASSSGTGYPPLHF.

Note on this clonotype: A much larger clone lies one base from this, so it may be a read error. In nucleotides, the CDR3 is TGTGCCAGCAGCTTAGCGGCAGCCCTCCAAGAGACCCAGTACTTC. This encodes CASSLAAALQETQYF. This sequence joins TRBV7-2 and TRBJ2-5, with D uncertain. The CDR3 consists of 15 residues. The germline CDR1 and CDR2 sequences are SGHTA and FQGNSA. The V and J ends lost 0 bases and 1 base respectively, with 9 bases between them.

This clonotype has only a few counts. The chain is built from TRBV28 and TRBJ1-1; 12 bases agree with TRBD1. The CDR3 runs 18 residues. Trimming removed 5 bases from V and 4 bases from J; junction bases left unmatched: 14. Germline-derived CDR1 and CDR2 are MDHEN and SYDVKM. The CDR3 sequence: CASSAPGQGARGTTEAFF. The CDR3 bases are TGTGCCAGCAGTGCACCGGGACAGGGGGCTAGAGGGACCACTGAAGCTTTCTTT.

A few counts support this clonotype. The rearrangement joins TRBV20-1 to TRBJ2-5; 7 bases line up with TRBD1. The V segment lost 5 bases and the J segment 2 bases; nucleotides outside the gene matches: 8. The V gene's germline CDR1 is DFQATT and CDR2 SNEGSKA (reference sequence). The CDR3 totals 14 residues. The CDR3 nucleotides read TGCAGTGCTGAGGTCGGGACAGTTCAAGAGACCCAGTACTTC. Protein sequence: CSAEVGTVQETQYF.

This clonotype was found many times. The chain carries TRBV30 and TRBJ2-3, with TRBD1 as a possible D gene (7 bases). The V gene's germline CDR1 is GTSNPN and CDR2 SVGIG (reference sequence). The CDR3 length is 13 residues. Trimming cost V 7 bases and J 0 bases, with 11 bases left between them. CDR3 sequence (DNA): TGTGCCTTGCAGGGGGGAAGCACAGATACGCAGTATTTT. This sequence encodes CALQGGSTDTQYF.

This clonotype showed up just a few times. The genes are TRBV27 and TRBJ2-7, with 14 bases lining up with TRBD2. CDR3 length equals 17 residues. With V trimmed by 5 bases and J by 0 bases, 6 bases remained unmatched. The germline gives CDR1 MNHEY, CDR2 SMNVEV (reference sequence). As DNA, the CDR3 is TGTGCCAGCAGTCCACGGACTAGCGGGAGGCCCTCCTACGAGCAGTACTTC. Translating it yields CASSPRTSGRPSYEQYF.

This clonotype was counted a few times. This chain uses TRBV11-2 with TRBJ2-6; weak D call: TRBD2 (6 bases). Germline CDR1 reads SGHAT; CDR2 reads FQNNGV. V was trimmed by 1 base and J by 2 bases, leaving 12 bases between them. The CDR3 consists of 17 residues. The CDR3 nucleotides read TGTGCCAGCAGCTTAGCCCAGGGAGGAGCTGGGGCCAACGTCCTGACTTTC. The encoded protein is CASSLAQGGAGANVLTF.

This clonotype was counted only a few times. The chain recombines TRBV28 with TRBJ2-2, with TRBD1 matching over 10 bases. Germline CDR1 is MDHEN and CDR2 is SYDVKM. CDR3 length: 18 residues. V lost 6 bases to trimming and J lost 7 bases; unmatched junction nucleotides: 17. The CDR3, as DNA: TGTGCCAGCAGCATCCGGACAGGGGGTTTTGGGTCCATCGGGGAGCTGTTTTTT. Encoded protein: CASSIRTGGFGSIGELFF.

CDR3 coding DNA: TGCGCCAGCAGCTTCCCCGGGGTGGGGAATGAGCAGTTCTTC. Residues: CASSFPGVGNEQFF. The gene calls are TRBV5-1 and TRBJ2-1; D perhaps matches TRBD2 (5 bases). Germline V gene lookup returns CDR1 SGHRS and CDR2 YFSETQ. The V end lost 2 bases, the J end lost 7 bases, and 13 bases lay between the germline ends. The CDR3 length is 14 residues.

V and J are TRBV6-6 and TRBJ1-1; D is possibly TRBD1 (5 bases). Deletions cut 6 bases from V and 3 bases from J, with 17 bases between. The CDR3 runs 15 residues. Germline loops: CDR1 MNHNY, CDR2 SVGAGI (reference sequence). This CDR3 reads CASSYALTADTEAFF. The CDR3 DNA sequence: TGTGCCAGCAGCTACGCCCTGACAGCGGACACTGAAGCTTTCTTT.

The chain is built from TRBV18 and TRBJ1-2; no reliable D call. Between the trimmed V and J ends, which lost 8 bases and 2 bases, there was a span of 9 bases. The germline V gene encodes CDR1 KGHSH and CDR2 LQKENI. The CDR3 runs 12 residues. DNA of the CDR3: TGTGCCAGCACAAGGGAAAACTATGGCTACACCTTC. Protein product: CASTRENYGYTF.

The CDR3 here is CASSAFQGGNQPQHF. Written as DNA, the CDR3 is TGTGCCAGCAGCGCTTTTCAGGGTGGCAATCAGCCCCAGCATTTT. The rearrangement joins TRBV3-1 to TRBJ1-5, with D possibly TRBD1 on 5 matching bases. V gave up 5 bases and J gave up 2 bases, with 13 bases separating them. The CDR3 contains 15 residues. Germline values: CDR1 LGHDT, CDR2 YNNKEL (reference sequence).

Worth noting for this clonotype: Mismatch with germline at one junction end may stem from a read error. The chain employs TRBV6-5 and TRBJ2-3; no clear D. Germline CDR1 and CDR2: MNHEY and SVGAGI. The CDR3 is 14 residues long. The CDR3 DNA reads as TGTGCCAGCAGTTACGCCTATAGCACAGAGACGCATTATTTT. Translation gives CASSYAYSTETHYF.

In this sample, this clonotype turned up many times. The chain couples TRBV7-2 to TRBJ2-1, with 10 bases aligning to TRBD2. J was trimmed by 8 bases and V by 5 bases; bases with no gene match: 12. Germline CDR1 and CDR2: SGHTA and FQGNSA. CDR3 length equals 16 residues. The CDR3 here is CASSHGSGGANDEQFF. CDR3 DNA: TGTGCCAGCAGCCATGGAAGCGGGGGGGCCAACGATGAGCAGTTCTTC.

The genes are TRBV20-1 and TRBJ2-5; D is unclear. Germline V gene sequence: CDR1 DFQATT, CDR2 SNEGSKA (reference sequence). The CDR3 totals 14 residues. Trimming cost V 5 bases and J 0 bases, with 13 bases left between them. The CDR3 DNA reads TGCAGTGCTGTGAGTGTTAAGAACCAAGAGACCCAGTACTTC. Encoded protein: CSAVSVKNQETQYF.

This clonotype was seen a few times. This chain uses TRBV28 with TRBJ2-5; weak D call: TRBD2 (5 bases). This CDR3 comprises 14 residues. Germline values: CDR1 MDHEN, CDR2 SYDVKM. The V end lost 1 base, the J end lost 5 bases, and 11 bases lay between the germline ends. CDR3: CASSLFEGRETQYF. The CDR3 region has the DNA TGTGCCAGCAGTTTATTTGAGGGCCGGGAGACCCAGTACTTC.

This clonotype has at least ten counts. The chain links TRBV7-2 to TRBJ2-7, with 10 nucleotides matching TRBD1. CDR1 and CDR2 from the germline V gene are SGHTA and FQGNSA. The CDR3 totals 14 residues. V dropped 6 bases and J dropped 5; count of bases not matched to a gene: 7. CDR3 DNA: TGTGCCAGCAGATCATCGGGACAGGGGCACGAGCAGTACTTC. Encoded protein: CASRSSGQGHEQYF.

The chain joins TRBV7-4 to TRBJ2-5; 7 bases are shared with TRBD1. Per the germline V gene, CDR1 is SGHVT and CDR2 is SQSDAQ. V shed 6 bases, J shed 9 bases, and the junction held 13 bases outside the gene matches. CDR3 length: 14 amino acids. CDR3 region: CASRLTGLSESQYF. DNA of the CDR3: TGTGCCAGCAGACTGACAGGGTTATCGGAGTCCCAGTACTTC.

With respect to this clonotype: A read error may be the cause here, since a much bigger clone is one base away. This sequence joins TRBV28 and TRBJ2-7; 10 nucleotides line up with TRBD1. The germline V gene has CDR1 MDHEN and CDR2 SYDVKM. V gave up 8 bases and J gave up 3 bases; unmatched junction bases: 4. The CDR3 consists of 13 residues. The DNA for the CDR3 is TGTGCCAGCGCCGGGACAGGGGTCTACGAGCAGTACTTC. Its protein is CASAGTGVYEQYF. Full variable domain (missing parts from reference TRBV28 and TRBJ2-7): DVKVTQSSRYLVKRTGEKVFLECVQDMDHENMFWYRQDPGLGLRLIYFSYDVKMKEKGDIPEGYSVSREKKERFSLILESASTNQTSMYLCASAGTGVYEQYFGPGTRLTVT.

This clonotype was counted a few times. The chain carries TRBV11-3 and TRBJ2-3; a weak D match, TRBD1 (5 bases). Trimming cost V 4 bases and J 1 base, with 12 bases left between them. The germline CDR1 and CDR2 sequences are SGHNT and YENEEA. The CDR3 consists of 15 residues. The CDR3 here is CASSSGYSGTDTQYF. The DNA for the CDR3 is TGTGCCAGCAGCTCAGGGTACTCGGGCACAGATACGCAGTATTTT.

This clonotype was observed at least ten times. CDR3 nucleotides: TGTGCCAGTAGTATAAGAGGGGGTCCTGAAGCTTTCTTT. This sequence encodes CASSIRGGPEAFF. V and J are TRBV19 and TRBJ1-1; D possibly corresponds to TRBD1 (6 bases). The CDR3 runs 13 residues. CDR1 and CDR2 from the germline V gene are LNHDA and SQIVND (reference sequence). The germline V and J ends were trimmed by 2 bases and 6 bases, with 10 bases remaining between them.

The chain has TRBV20-1 and TRBJ2-3, with D possibly being TRBD2 (6 bases). From germline, CDR1 is DFQATT and CDR2 SNEGSKA (reference sequence). V lost 5 bases to trimming and J lost 0 bases, with 15 bases between them. CDR3 size: 15 residues. This CDR3 reads CSARQRVGSTDTQYF. The CDR3 DNA reads TGCAGTGCTCGGCAGCGGGTTGGGAGCACAGATACGCAGTATTTT.